One and the same sample provided the 13 T cell receptor beta chains below, sequenced in a study of CD8 T cells in Susac syndrome. RNA amounts of roughly 0.45 to 1 ug underwent reverse transcription with random hexamers. TCRdb processed the immunoSEQ multiplex PCR reads anew with MiXCR; each CDR3 protein has one entry. Of 330,000 or so distinct CDR3 sequences detected, 70% to 90% appear once; the ten largest clones hold roughly 0.22%. The sequencing sample was made of CD8+ T cells from PBMCs. The receptors shown here come from a human donor with multiple sclerosis.

The chain links TRBV21-1 to TRBJ2-7; the table gives TRBD2 as D, unverified against the DNA. TRBV21-1 constitutes a pseudogene. CDR3 length: 20 residues. The CDR3 reads CASSNPAVSGRASVEYEQYF. The CDR3 nucleotides are TGTGCCAGCAGCAATCCCGCGGTTAGCGGGAGGGCCTCGGTTGAATACGAGCAGTACTTC.

The V call is TRBV7-2, the J call TRBJ1-1; D is uncertain. The germline gives CDR1 SGHTA, CDR2 FQGNSA. This CDR3 is built from 15 residues. V lost 3 bases to trimming and J lost 4 bases, with 15 bases between them. The CDR3 coding sequence is TGTGCCAGCAGCTTTCTTAACATCGGGCGCACTGAAGCTTTCTTT. Residues: CASSFLNIGRTEAFF.

The chain links TRBV18 to TRBJ1-2; no definite D call. Trimming took off 2 bases at V and 8 bases at J, with 12 bases between the two ends. The CDR3 runs to 13 residues. Germline V gives CDR1 KGHSH, CDR2 LQKENI. This chain's CDR3 is CASSPGTLEGYTF. The CDR3, as DNA: TGTGCCAGCTCACCAGGCACCTTAGAGGGCTACACCTTC.

There are a few counts of this clonotype. The J gene is TRBJ1-1, the V gene TRBV12-3 or TRBV12-4, with TRBD1 matching over 8 bases. This CDR3 has 15 amino acids. With 5 bases clipped from V and 6 bases from J, the junction kept 11 bases outside the gene matches. CDR3 sequence (DNA): TGTGCCAGCAGTCCGAGACTTGGACAGGGCTCTGAAGCTTTCTTT. Its translation is CASSPRLGQGSEAFF.

The chain couples TRBV7-2 to TRBJ2-3, with 10 bases fitting TRBD2. CDR1 is SGHTA and CDR2 is FQGNSA in the germline V gene. Germline trimming cut 2 bases from V and 1 base from J; bases unmatched to any gene: 3. CDR3 length: 16 amino acids. Here the CDR3 DNA reads TGTGCCAGCAGCTTAACACTAGCGGGACGCACAGATACGCAGTATTTT. Amino acids: CASSLTLAGRTDTQYF.

The J gene is TRBJ2-2, the V gene TRBV30; unclear D gene. V lost 5 bases to trimming and J lost 10 bases, with 14 bases between them. This CDR3 region has 12 residues. Germline V lookup: CDR1 GTSNPN, CDR2 SVGIG (reference sequence). The CDR3 bases are TGTGCCTGGGCGGACGTCAATCCGGAGCTGTTTTTT. It is translated as CAWADVNPELFF.

The V gene is TRBV7-9, the J gene TRBJ2-7, with 7 bases fitting TRBD2. With 5 bases clipped from V and 3 bases from J, the junction kept 13 bases outside the gene matches. CDR1 is SEHNR and CDR2 is FQNEAQ in the germline V gene (reference sequence). The CDR3 contains 16 residues. CDR3 amino acids: CASSASGGAGIYEQYF. The CDR3 region has the DNA TGTGCCAGCAGCGCTTCCGGGGGAGCGGGAATCTACGAGCAGTACTTC.

The chain carries TRBV18 and TRBJ2-5, with TRBD2 matching over 10 bases. The CDR3 totals 16 residues. Trimming took 3 bases from V and 1 from J; bases not matched to a gene: 5. Germline CDR1 reads KGHSH; CDR2 reads LQKENI. The CDR3 nucleotides read TGTGCCAGCTCACCGACAGCGGGAGGGCCCCAAGAGACCCAGTACTTC. Translated: CASSPTAGGPQETQYF.

J is TRBJ1-5 and V is TRBV27; D might be TRBD1 (6 bases). The V gene lost 3 bases and the J gene lost 5 bases, with 11 bases spanning the gap. The CDR3 extends over 14 amino acids. Germline-derived CDR1 and CDR2 are MNHEY and SMNVEV (reference sequence). DNA of the CDR3: TGTGCCAGCAGTTTGACAGGAGTTCATCAGCCCCAGCATTTT. The encoded protein is CASSLTGVHQPQHF.

This clonotype was observed once. This chain uses TRBV6-2 or TRBV6-3 with TRBJ1-2; D ambiguous. Germline V gene lookup returns CDR1 MNHEY and CDR2 SVGEGT. Trimming removed 6 bases at V and 6 bases at J, with 14 bases between. This CDR3 has 13 amino acids. In nucleotides, the CDR3 is TGTGCCAGCAGAACCGACGGACCAAATGGCTACACCTTC. Its translation is CASRTDGPNGYTF.

The chain employs TRBV27 and TRBJ2-3; 7 positions match TRBD2. Germline trimming cut 7 bases from V and 2 bases from J; bases unmatched to any gene: 6. The CDR3 has 14 amino acids. Germline V gene sequence: CDR1 MNHEY, CDR2 SMNVEV (reference sequence). In DNA, the CDR3 is TGTGCCAGCACCCGGGCGGGAGCCACAGATACGCAGTATTTT. Its protein product is CASTRAGATDTQYF.

This sequence joins TRBV9 and TRBJ2-3, with a tentative D call TRBD1 (5 bases). CDR3 size: 13 residues. CDR1 is SGDLS, CDR2 YYNGEE, per germline. The V end was cut by 0 bases, the J end by 8 bases, with 10 bases between. The CDR3 reads CASSVASGATQYF. Here the CDR3 DNA reads TGTGCCAGCAGCGTAGCGTCTGGGGCTACGCAGTATTTT.

This rearrangement joins TRBV24-1 to TRBJ1-2; TRBD1 might be the D (5 bases). The V end was cut by 7 bases, the J end by 7 bases, with 9 bases between. The CDR3 runs to 11 residues. Germline lookup yields CDR1 KGHDR and CDR2 SFDVKD. DNA of the CDR3: TGTGCCACCAGCCAGGGTGCTGGCTACACCTTC. It translates to CATSQGAGYTF.